A selection of T cell receptor beta chains follows, all from one sample in a study of T cell repertoires in cytomegalovirus infection. TCRdb re-analysed the reads in MiXCR, keeping a single row per CDR3 protein. This sample has some 100,000 distinct CDR3 sequences, with around 22% found just once. Source material: CD8+ T cells from PBMCs. These receptors were obtained from a human donor in good health (CMV status not recorded). Some clones in this sample may be carry-over from other donors' samples. Both conserved end residues are part of each CDR3. The D gene is left open where the match is weak. Clone sizes are given selectively: once, few, many, or a class where the clone is expanded.

CDR3 DNA: TGTGCCAGCAGCCCGGGGGGGCTAAATCAGCCCCAGCATTTT; CDR3 protein: CASSPGGLNQPQHF; D gene: .; V gene: TRBV6-4; J gene: TRBJ1-5; clone size: .
CDR3 DNA: TGTGCCAGCAGACAGGGGGTGTACGAGCAGTACTTC; CDR3 protein: CASRQGVYEQYF; D gene: TRBD1; V gene: TRBV28; J gene: TRBJ2-7; clone size: many
CDR3 DNA: TGTGCCAGCAGCTTAGTCTACCAAGAGACCCAGTACTTC; CDR3 protein: CASSLVYQETQYF; D gene: .; V gene: TRBV7-9; J gene: TRBJ2-5; clone size: .
CDR3 DNA: TGTGCCAGCAGCCACGGGGGGCGGACCTATGGCTACACCTTC; CDR3 protein: CASSHGGRTYGYTF; D gene: .; V gene: TRBV7-3; J gene: TRBJ1-2; clone size: few
CDR3 DNA: TGTGCCAGCAGTTCCGGGACAGGGAGAAACGAGCAGTACTTC; CDR3 protein: CASSSGTGRNEQYF; D gene: TRBD1; V gene: TRBV7-6; J gene: TRBJ2-7; clone size: many
CDR3 DNA: TGTGCCAGTAGTACTTTCCTCCTAACAGGGGATGGGGCCAACGTCCTGACTTTC; CDR3 protein: CASSTFLLTGDGANVLTF; D gene: TRBD1; V gene: TRBV19; J gene: TRBJ2-6; clone size: few
CDR3 DNA: TGTGCCAGCAGCCAAGATCACGCAGTACTCTATGGCTACACCTTC; CDR3 protein: CASSQDHAVLYGYTF; D gene: .; V gene: TRBV14; J gene: TRBJ1-2; clone size: .
CDR3 DNA: TGTGCCAGCAGCTTGGAACAGGGGTTGGCTGAAAAACTGTTTTTT; CDR3 protein: CASSLEQGLAEKLFF; D gene: TRBD1; V gene: TRBV7-8; J gene: TRBJ1-4; clone size: many
CDR3 DNA: TGTGCCATCAGTGAGTCCGGACAGGGGTCCTACGAGCAGTACTTC; CDR3 protein: CAISESGQGSYEQYF; D gene: TRBD1; V gene: TRBV10-3; J gene: TRBJ2-7; clone size: few
CDR3 DNA: TGTGCCAGCTCACCATTCCCTAGCGATGAGCAGTTCTTC; CDR3 protein: CASSPFPSDEQFF; D gene: .; V gene: TRBV18; J gene: TRBJ2-1; clone size: .
CDR3 DNA: TGCAGCGTTGAACCCAGGGGGATCCGCGGCTACACCTTC; CDR3 protein: CSVEPRGIRGYTF; D gene: TRBD1; V gene: TRBV29-1; J gene: TRBJ1-2; clone size: .